The present T cell receptor beta chain was sequenced within a study of Ad26.COV2.S vaccination and SARS-CoV-2 variants. Study details: Donor got 5x10^10 or 1x10^11 viral particles of Ad26.COV2.S.

The treatment is: approximately 18 received Ad26.COV2.S at low or high dose, single or two shots; 5 received placebo; per-sample allocation not given. Samples analyzed were those drawn on day 63 after the first vaccine or placebo injection. Study results and limitations: Responses of spike-specific T cells (both CD8+ and CD4+) reportedly showed substantial breadth after vaccination. Breadth measured for non-spike TCRs was similar across vaccine and placebo recipients.

The CDR3 has 14 amino acids. The V and J ends lost 7 bases and 6 bases, in that order; junction bases with no gene match: 7. Germline assignment: CDR1 MNHEY and CDR2 SMNVEV (reference sequence). TCRdb's table, derived via immunoSEQ multiplex PCR, lists solely in-frame clones and lacks some. This sample carries around 420,000 clones, approximately 90% of them seen once, and the ten largest clones take less than 4%. This clone was picked up one time. Its target is unknown. This TCR was sampled from a person between 18 and 59 years old who received the Ad26.COV2.S COVID-19 vaccine or a placebo. V gene TRBV27 combines with J gene TRBJ2-2, with 8 positions matching TRBD1. This specimen was peripheral blood, taken in a trial of Ad26.COV2.S vaccine versus placebo. Here the CDR3 DNA reads TGTGCCAGCAAGGGTCAGGGGGCCTCCGGGGAGCTGTTTTTT. This gives the protein CASKGQGASGELFF.